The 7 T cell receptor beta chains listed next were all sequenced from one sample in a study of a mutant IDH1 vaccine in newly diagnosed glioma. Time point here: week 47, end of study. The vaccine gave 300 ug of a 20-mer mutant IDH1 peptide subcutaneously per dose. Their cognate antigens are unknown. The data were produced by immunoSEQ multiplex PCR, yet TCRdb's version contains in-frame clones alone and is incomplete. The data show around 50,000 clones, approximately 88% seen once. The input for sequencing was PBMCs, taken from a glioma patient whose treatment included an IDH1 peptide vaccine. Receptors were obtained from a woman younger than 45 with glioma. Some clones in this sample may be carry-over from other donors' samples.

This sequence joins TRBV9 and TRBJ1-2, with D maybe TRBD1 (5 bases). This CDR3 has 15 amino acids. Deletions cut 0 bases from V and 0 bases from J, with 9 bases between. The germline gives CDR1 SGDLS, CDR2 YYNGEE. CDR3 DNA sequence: TGTGCCAGCAGCGTAGTAGCCAGGGCTAACTATGGCTACACCTTC. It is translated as CASSVVARANYGYTF. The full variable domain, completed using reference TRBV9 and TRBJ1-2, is DSGVTQTPKHLITATGQRVTLRCSPRSGDLSVYWYQQSLDQGLQFLIQYYNGEERAKGNILERFSAQQFPDLHSELNLSSLELGDSALYFCASSVVARANYGYTFGSGTRLTVV.

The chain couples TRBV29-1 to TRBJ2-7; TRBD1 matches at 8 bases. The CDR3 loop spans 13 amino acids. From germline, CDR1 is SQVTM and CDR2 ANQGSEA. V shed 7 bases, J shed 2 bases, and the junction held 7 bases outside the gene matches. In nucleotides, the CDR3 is TGCAGCGCTTGGACAGGGAGTCCCTACGAGCAGTACTTC. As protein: CSAWTGSPYEQYF.

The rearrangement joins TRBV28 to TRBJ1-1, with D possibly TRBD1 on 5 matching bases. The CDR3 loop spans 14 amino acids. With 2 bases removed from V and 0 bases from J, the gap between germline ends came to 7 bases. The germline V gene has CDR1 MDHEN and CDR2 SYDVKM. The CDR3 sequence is CASSLGTVNTEAFF. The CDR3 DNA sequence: TGTGCCAGCAGTTTAGGGACGGTGAACACTGAAGCTTTCTTT.

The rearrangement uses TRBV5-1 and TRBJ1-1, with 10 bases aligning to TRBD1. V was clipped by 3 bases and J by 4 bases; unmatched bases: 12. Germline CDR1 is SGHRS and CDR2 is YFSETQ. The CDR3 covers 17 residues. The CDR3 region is CASSSNNLRTGGTEAFF. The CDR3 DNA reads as TGCGCCAGCAGCTCCAACAACCTCCGGACAGGGGGCACTGAAGCTTTCTTT.

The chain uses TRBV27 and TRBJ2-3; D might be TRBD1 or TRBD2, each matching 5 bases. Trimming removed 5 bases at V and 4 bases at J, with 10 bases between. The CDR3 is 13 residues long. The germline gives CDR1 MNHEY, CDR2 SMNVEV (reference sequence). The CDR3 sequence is CASSPGTADTQYF. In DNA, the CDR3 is TGTGCCAGCAGTCCCGGGACGGCAGATACGCAGTATTTT.

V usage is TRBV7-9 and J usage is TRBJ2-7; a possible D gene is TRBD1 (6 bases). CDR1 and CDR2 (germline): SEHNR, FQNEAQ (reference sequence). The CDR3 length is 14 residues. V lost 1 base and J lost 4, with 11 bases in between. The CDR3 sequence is CASSLVGAEYEQYF. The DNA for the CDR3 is TGTGCCAGCAGCTTAGTGGGGGCTGAATACGAGCAGTACTTC.

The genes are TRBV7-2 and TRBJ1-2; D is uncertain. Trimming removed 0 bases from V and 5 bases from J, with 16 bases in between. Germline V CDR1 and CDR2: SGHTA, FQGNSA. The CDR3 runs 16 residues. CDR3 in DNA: TGTGCCAGCAGCTTAGCTGGTTTCGGGGAGAGTTATGGCTACACCTTC. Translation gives CASSLAGFGESYGYTF.